The 10 T cell receptor beta chains given below trace back to one sample, sequenced in a study of blood T cell repertoires in COVID-19. Method: immunoSEQ multiplex PCR; TCRdb's copy keeps in-frame clones and lacks some. The top ten clones hold around an eighth of a sample with 110,000 or so clones, 85% of them seen once. Sequencing was performed on peripheral blood. Receptors were obtained from a human donor in a cohort sampled during active COVID-19.

The chain links TRBV30 to TRBJ1-4, with TRBD1 identical over 7 bases. CDR3 length equals 14 residues. CDR1 and CDR2 from the germline V gene are GTSNPN and SVGIG (reference sequence). V trimming: 3 bases; J trimming: 3 bases; junction bases outside the gene matches: 4. This chain's CDR3 is CAWRRGQANEKLFF. The CDR3 bases are TGTGCCTGGAGGAGGGGGCAGGCTAATGAAAAACTGTTTTTT.

The chain is built from TRBV6-6 and TRBJ2-1, with 9 bases aligning to TRBD2. V trimming: 4 bases; J trimming: 5 bases; junction bases outside the gene matches: 6. This CDR3 comprises 15 residues. Germline values: CDR1 MNHNY, CDR2 SVGAGI (reference sequence). CDR3 residues: CASSSRAGGHNEQFF. The CDR3 nucleotides are TGTGCCAGCAGTTCCCGGGCGGGGGGGCACAATGAGCAGTTCTTC.

This clone came up once. The genes are TRBV7-9 and TRBJ2-7, with D possibly being TRBD2 (5 bases). Germline lookup yields CDR1 SEHNR and CDR2 FQNEAQ (reference sequence). The CDR3 is made up of 12 amino acids. V lost 5 bases and J 3 bases, leaving 8 bases between the germline ends. The CDR3 DNA is TGTGCCAGCAGCCCCCGGGGCTACGAGCAGTACTTC. This gives the protein CASSPRGYEQYF.

The V gene is TRBV11-3, the J gene TRBJ2-7; TRBD1 matches at 7 bases. With V trimmed by 5 bases and J by 2 bases, 6 bases remained unmatched. Germline CDR1 SGHNT, CDR2 YENEEA. The CDR3 runs 14 residues. The CDR3 coding sequence is TGTGCCAGCAGCCCCCCGGGACAGCCCTACGAGCAGTACTTC. Amino acid sequence: CASSPPGQPYEQYF.

CDR3 in DNA: TGTGCCATCACCCAGGGACTAGAGTACAATGAGCAGTTCTTC. Amino acid sequence: CAITQGLEYNEQFF. This sequence joins TRBV10-3 and TRBJ2-1, with 8 bases matching TRBD2. With V trimmed by 7 bases and J by 4 bases, 6 bases remained unmatched. Germline CDR1 and CDR2: ENHRY and SYGVKD. The CDR3 covers 14 residues.

The chain recombines TRBV7-2 with TRBJ1-3; D is possibly TRBD1 (5 bases). Germline CDR1 reads SGHTA; CDR2 reads FQGNSA. The CDR3 spans 15 residues. The V gene lost 3 bases and the J gene lost 7 bases, with 16 bases spanning the gap. CDR3 in amino acids: CASSFPGLQRNTIYF. The CDR3, as DNA: TGTGCCAGCAGCTTCCCGGGACTACAAAGGAACACCATATATTTT.

The genes are TRBV3-1 (or the pseudogene TRBV3-2) and TRBJ1-4; maybe TRBD1 (6 bases). The germline V gene encodes CDR1 LGHDT and CDR2 YNNKEL (reference sequence). V gave up 4 bases and J gave up 4 bases, with 10 bases separating them. This CDR3 is 14 amino acids long. The CDR3 reads CASSPTGVNEKLFF. The CDR3, as DNA: TGTGCCAGCAGCCCGACAGGTGTTAATGAAAAACTGTTTTTT.

This chain joins TRBV3-1 (or the pseudogene TRBV3-2) and TRBJ2-1, with D possibly TRBD1 on 6 matching bases. Germline values: CDR1 LGHDT, CDR2 YNNKEL (reference sequence). There are 14 residues in the CDR3. V was shortened by 4 bases and J by 7 bases, with 14 bases between the two germline ends. Written as DNA, the CDR3 is TGTGCCAGCAGCCGACGGGCAGGGGAAAATGAGCAGTTCTTC. This codes for CASSRRAGENEQFF.

The rearrangement links TRBV6-6 to TRBJ1-3, with TRBD1 matching 12 bases. CDR1 and CDR2 (germline): MNHNY, SVGAGI (reference sequence). The V segment lost 6 bases and the J segment 3 bases; nucleotides outside the gene matches: 6. The CDR3 extends over 16 amino acids. In nucleotides, the CDR3 is TGTGCCAGCAGGGCCGGGACAGGGGGCGGTGGAAACACCATATATTTT. It is translated as CASRAGTGGGGNTIYF.

The genes are TRBV19 and TRBJ2-7; 7 nucleotides align to TRBD2. This CDR3 comprises 12 residues. Germline V gene data show CDR1 as LNHDA and CDR2 as SQIVND (reference sequence). Trimming cost V 3 bases and J 5 bases; bases outside gene matches: 1. The CDR3 protein is CASSMGGHEQYF. CDR3 coding DNA: TGTGCCAGTAGTATGGGAGGGCACGAGCAGTACTTC. Full variable domain (rest looked up from reference TRBV19 and TRBJ2-7): DGGITQSPKYLFRKEGQNVTLSCEQNLNHDAMYWYRQDPGQGLRLIYYSQIVNDFQKGDIAEGYSVSREKKESFPLTVTSAQKNPTAFYLCASSMGGHEQYFGPGTRLTVT.